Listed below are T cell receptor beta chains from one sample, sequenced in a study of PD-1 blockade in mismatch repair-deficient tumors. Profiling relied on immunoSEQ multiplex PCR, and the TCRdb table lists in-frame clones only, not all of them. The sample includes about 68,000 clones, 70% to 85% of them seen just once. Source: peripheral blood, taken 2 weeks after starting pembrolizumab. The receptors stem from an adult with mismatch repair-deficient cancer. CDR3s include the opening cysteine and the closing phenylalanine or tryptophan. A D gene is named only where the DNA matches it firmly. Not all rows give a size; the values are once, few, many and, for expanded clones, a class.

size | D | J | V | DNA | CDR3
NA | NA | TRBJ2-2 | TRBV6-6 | TGTGCCAGCAGTTCTCTATTGGGGGGGGAGCTGTTTTTT | CASSSLLGGELFF
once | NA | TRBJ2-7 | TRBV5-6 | TGTGCCAGCAGCCTGCAGGGATCCTACGAGCAGTACTTC | CASSLQGSYEQYF
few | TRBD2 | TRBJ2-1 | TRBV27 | TGTGCCAGCAGTTTATTGGGACTAGCTGATATTGAGCAGTTCTTC | CASSLLGLADIEQFF
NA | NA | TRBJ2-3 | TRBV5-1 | TGCGCCAGCAGCTTAGGACTACCGCGAAGAGATACGCAGTATTTT | CASSLGLPRRDTQYF
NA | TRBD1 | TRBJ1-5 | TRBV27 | TGTGCCAGCAGCAGAGGACAGGGGAGGAATCAGCCCCAGCATTTT | CASSRGQGRNQPQHF
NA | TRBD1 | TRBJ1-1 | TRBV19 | TGTGCCAGTTTGGGACAGGGAAGTATGAACACTGAAGCTTTCTTT | CASLGQGSMNTEAFF
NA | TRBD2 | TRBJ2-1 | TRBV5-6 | TGTGCCAGCAGCTTGGTCGAACTAGCGGGCTCCCACAATGAGCAGTTCTTC | CASSLVELAGSHNEQFF
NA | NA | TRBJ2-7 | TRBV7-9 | TGTGCCAGCAGCAGTAGCGGAACCTTTCTTGAGCAGTACTTC | CASSSSGTFLEQYF
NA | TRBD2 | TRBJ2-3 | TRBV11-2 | TGTGCCAGCAGCTTAAATCAGGGAGGGAGTCGAGATACGCAGTATTTT | CASSLNQGGSRDTQYF
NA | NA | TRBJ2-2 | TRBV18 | TGTGCCAGCTCACCGAGGAACACCGGGGAGCTGTTTTTT | CASSPRNTGELFF
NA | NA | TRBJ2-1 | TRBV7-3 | TGTGCCAGCAGCAAGGCCCGGGGCTCCTACAATGAGCAGTTCTTC | CASSKARGSYNEQFF
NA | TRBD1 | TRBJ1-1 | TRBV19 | TGTGCCAGCCGGGAGGGGGCAGACATGAACACTGAAGCTTTCTTT | CASREGADMNTEAFF
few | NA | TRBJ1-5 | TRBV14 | TGTGCCAGCTTACCCACCGTTCAGCCCCAGCATTTT | CASLPTVQPQHF
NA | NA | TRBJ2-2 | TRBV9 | TGTGCCAGCAGCGTAGGGGGTCAGCACACCGGGGAGCTGTTTTTT | CASSVGGQHTGELFF
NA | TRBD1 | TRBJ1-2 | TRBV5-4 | TGTGCCAGCAGCTTGGGGGGACAGGACTACTATGGCTACACCTTC | CASSLGGQDYYGYTF
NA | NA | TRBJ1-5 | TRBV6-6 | TGTGCCAGCAGGCGGCTGGCCGGTGTATTGGATCAGCCCCAGCATTTT | CASRRLAGVLDQPQHF
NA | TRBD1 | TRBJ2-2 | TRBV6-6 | TGTGCCAGCGCCGACAGGGGGAGCACCGGGGAGCTGTTTTTT | CASADRGSTGELFF
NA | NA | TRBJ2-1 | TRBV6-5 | TGTGCCAGCAGTGGACAGCGTTGGGAGCAGTTCTTC | CASSGQRWEQFF
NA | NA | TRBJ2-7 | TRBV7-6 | TGTGCCAGCAGCTTAAACCCCTCATCTAGCACGAGCTCCTACGAGCAGTACTTC | CASSLNPSSSTSSYEQYF
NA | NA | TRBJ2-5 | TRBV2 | TGTGCCAGCAGAGGGGACCAAGAGACCCAGTACTTC | CASRGDQETQYF
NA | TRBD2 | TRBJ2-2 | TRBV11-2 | TGTGCCAGCAGCTCCTTAGCGGGGTCGAACACCGGGGAGCTGTTTTTT | CASSSLAGSNTGELFF
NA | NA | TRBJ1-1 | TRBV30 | TGTGCCTGGAATACCGGGAGGAGGAACACTGAAGCTTTCTTT | CAWNTGRRNTEAFF
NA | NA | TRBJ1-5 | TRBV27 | TGTGCCAGCAGTTTATCGGTACTCAATCAGCCCCAGCATTTT | CASSLSVLNQPQHF
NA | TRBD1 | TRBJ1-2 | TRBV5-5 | TGTGCCAGCAGCTTGGCCGGGACAGGGGGACATTCTAACTATGGCTACACCTTC | CASSLAGTGGHSNYGYTF
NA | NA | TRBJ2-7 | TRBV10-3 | TGTGCCATCAGCGACTCGGCAGAAGGGGGGAACGAGCAGTACTTC | CAISDSAEGGNEQYF
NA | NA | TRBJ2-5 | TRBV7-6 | TGTGCCAGCAGCTTCTATGGAAGTCAAGAGACCCAGTACTTC | CASSFYGSQETQYF
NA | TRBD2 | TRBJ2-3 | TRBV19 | TGTGCCAGTAGTACTAGCGGGTTTAGCACAGATACGCAGTATTTT | CASSTSGFSTDTQYF
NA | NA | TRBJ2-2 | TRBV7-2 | TGTGCCAGCAGTCTTCGGGCCTACACCGGGGAGCTGTTTTTT | CASSLRAYTGELFF
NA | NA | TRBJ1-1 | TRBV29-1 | TGCAGTTGTTCACCTCTCAGGAACACTGAAGCTTTCTTT | CSCSPLRNTEAFF
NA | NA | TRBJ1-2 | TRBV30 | TGTGCCTGGAGTGTGCGGGGTAACTATGGCTACACCTTC | CAWSVRGNYGYTF
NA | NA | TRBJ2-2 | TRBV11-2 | TGTGCCAGCAGAAGGACAAGAGCGGTCGGGGAGCTGTTTTTT | CASRRTRAVGELFF